This TCR beta chain was sequenced in a study of OX40 agonist ivuxolimab in advanced cancers. Looked up from germline, CDR1 is KGHSH and CDR2 is LQKENI. V was trimmed by 1 base and J by 9 bases, leaving 13 bases between them. There are 14 residues in the CDR3. The repertoire was sequenced with immunoSEQ multiplex PCR; TCRdb's copy has only in-frame clones and lacks some. This repertoire shows about 51,000 clones, 88% found once; its top ten account for roughly 3.5%. The source material was CD4+ or CD8+ T cells sorted from blood, sampled in a trial of the OX40 agonist ivuxolimab. This sequence joins TRBV18 and TRBJ2-1, with D maybe TRBD1 (5 bases). The sequence was obtained from an adult with an advanced solid tumor such as melanoma, head and neck, liver or kidney cancer. In nucleotides, the CDR3 is TGTGCCAGCTCACCACAGGGGCCCACAAGTGAGCAGTTCTTC. Encoded protein: CASSPQGPTSEQFF.